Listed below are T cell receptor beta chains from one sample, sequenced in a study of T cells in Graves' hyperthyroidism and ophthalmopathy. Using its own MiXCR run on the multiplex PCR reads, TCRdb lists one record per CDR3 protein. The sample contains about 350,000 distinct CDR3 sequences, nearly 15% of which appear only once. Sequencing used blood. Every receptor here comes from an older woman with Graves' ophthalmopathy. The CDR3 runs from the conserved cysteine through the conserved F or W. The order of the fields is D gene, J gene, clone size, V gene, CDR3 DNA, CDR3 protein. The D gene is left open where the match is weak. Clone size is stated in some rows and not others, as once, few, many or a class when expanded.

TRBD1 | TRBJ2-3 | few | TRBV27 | TGTGCCAGCAGTGACAGGGGGGGGAGCACAGATACGCGGTATTTT | CASSDRGGSTDTRYF
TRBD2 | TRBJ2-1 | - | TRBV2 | TGTGCCAGCAGTCGGCGAACTAGCGGAGGCATATCCCGGTTCTTC | CASSRRTSGGISRFF
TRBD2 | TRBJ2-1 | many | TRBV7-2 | TGTGCCAGCAGCTTAGAAAGCGGGAGGGCAAACAATGAGCAGTTCTTC | CASSLESGRANNEQFF
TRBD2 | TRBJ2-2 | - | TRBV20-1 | TGCAGTGCTAGTGTTCGACTAGCGGGAGCCGGGGAGCTGTTTTTT | CSASVRLAGAGELFF
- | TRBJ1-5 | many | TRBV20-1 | TGCAGTGCTCAATATAGCAATCAGCCCCAGCATTTT | CSAQYSNQPQHF
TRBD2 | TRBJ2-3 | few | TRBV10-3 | TGTGCCATCTCGGGGGGAGGCGCAGATACGCAGTATTTT | CAISGGGADTQYF
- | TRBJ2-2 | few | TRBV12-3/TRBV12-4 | TGTGCCAGCAGTCTAAATCCGGCGGACGGCGGGGAGCTGTTTTTT | CASSLNPADGGELFF
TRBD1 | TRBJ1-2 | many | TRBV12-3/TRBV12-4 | TGTGCCAGCAGTTACGGACAGGGCCTTTCTGGCTACACCTTC | CASSYGQGLSGYTF
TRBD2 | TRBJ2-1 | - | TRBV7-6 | TGTGCCAGCAGCCCGATGGGGGTTAGCGGGAGCTCCTACAATGAGCAGTTCTTC | CASSPMGVSGSSYNEQFF
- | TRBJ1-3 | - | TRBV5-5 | TGCGCCAGCAGCTTGGATGGGGGGCCCTCTGGAAACACCATATATTTT | CASSLDGGPSGNTIYF
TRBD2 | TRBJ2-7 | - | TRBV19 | TGTGCCAGTAGCCCTCGGGAGGATGGGACTACAGAGCAGTACTTC | CASSPREDGTTEQYF
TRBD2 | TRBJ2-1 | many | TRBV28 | TGTGCCAGCAGTTTATTTTGGTGGACTAGCGGGAGCAAGGACAATGAGCAGTTCTTC | CASSLFWWTSGSKDNEQFF
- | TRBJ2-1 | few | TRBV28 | TGTGCCAGCAGTAAATATAACGTTAGGGGCTACAATGAGCAGTTCTTC | CASSKYNVRGYNEQFF
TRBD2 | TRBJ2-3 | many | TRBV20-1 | TGCAGTGCTAGATCTGGGCGTGGACTAGCGGGAGGGGGGGTGGCCGTAAACACAGATACGCAGTATTTT | CSARSGRGLAGGGVAVNTDTQYF
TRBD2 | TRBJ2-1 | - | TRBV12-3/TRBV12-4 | TGTGCCAGCAGTGTACTAGCGGGAGGGCCACCGGAGCAGTTCTTC | CASSVLAGGPPEQFF
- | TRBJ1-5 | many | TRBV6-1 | TGTGCCAGCAGTGCCGGGGTGGCGCAAGGCAGCAATCAGCCCCAGCATTTT | CASSAGVAQGSNQPQHF
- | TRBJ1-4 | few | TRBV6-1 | TGTGCCAGCAGTGAATGGGGGGCGAGCGAAAAACTGTTTTTT | CASSEWGASEKLFF
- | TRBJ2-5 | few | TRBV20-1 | TGCAGTGCTAGAGTTCCCGGACTCACAGAGACCCAGTACTTC | CSARVPGLTETQYF
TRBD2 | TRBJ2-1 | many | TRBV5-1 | TGCGCCAGCAGCCCCCGGGCAGGTCCGGGACTAGCGGGAGGCGACAATGAGCAGTTCTTC | CASSPRAGPGLAGGDNEQFF